This T cell receptor beta chain was sequenced in a study of blood T cell repertoires in COVID-19. Study-level background: T cells, B-cell-depleted T cells, or PBMCs provided the cDNA or gDNA that served as material.

Clones were sequenced by immunoSEQ multiplex PCR, and TCRdb holds only the in-frame ones, with some missing. The table has roughly 200,000 clones, approximately 80% seen once. Trimming took off 0 bases at V and 7 bases at J, with 9 bases between the two ends. CDR3 length equals 13 residues. The sample was peripheral blood. This clonotype originated in a man aged 40-55 years with acute or convalescent COVID-19. The rearrangement joins TRBV12-3 or TRBV12-4 to TRBJ1-1, with D perhaps TRBD1 (6 bases). As DNA, the CDR3 is TGTGCCAGCAGTTTAGCTACAGGGAATGAAGCTTTCTTT. The encoded protein is CASSLATGNEAFF.